The 24 T cell receptor beta chains presented below share a single source sample, sequenced in a study of cytomegalovirus exposure and HLA in healthy donors (dated by TCRdb to the late 2010s). The library was produced with the immunoSEQ multiplex PCR assay. For the multiplex PCR, a mixture combining 60 forward primers for TCR Vbeta segments and 13 reverse primers for TCR Jbeta segments was used. TCRdb stores this immuneACCESS table with in-frame sequences only. Part of the clones is absent; in the studies checked, under half of the shortfall reflects unresolved V genes, and no reason is known for the rest. For this sample the table gives more than 90,000 clones, of which around 70% were detected only once. In total, the top ten clones hold roughly 9% of the sample. Sequenced input: PBMCs. These receptor sequences come from a man aged 25 to 40 in good health and CMV-seropositive.

This clone turned up a few times. This CDR3 reads CASSLDLRAPPYGYTF. DNA for the CDR3: TGTGCCAGCAGCTTAGATTTGAGGGCCCCACCCTATGGCTACACCTTC. The gene calls are TRBV7-9 and TRBJ1-2; unclear D gene. This CDR3 has 16 residues. V shed 1 base and J shed 4 bases, with 16 bases lying between them. The V gene's germline CDR1 is SEHNR and CDR2 FQNEAQ (reference sequence).

This clone occurred a few times. The chain links TRBV25-1 to TRBJ2-2; weak D call: TRBD2 (5 bases). V shed 3 bases and J shed 4 bases, with 15 bases lying between them. The CDR3 sequence is 16 residues long. Germline V gene sequence: CDR1 MGHDK, CDR2 SYGVNS. This CDR3 reads CASSDPTREGTGELFF. Written as DNA, the CDR3 is TGTGCCAGCAGTGACCCGACGAGGGAAGGCACCGGGGAGCTGTTTTTT.

The chain recombines TRBV29-1 with TRBJ2-3; D may be TRBD1 (6 bases). The CDR3 is 16 amino acids. V lost 2 bases, J lost 4 bases, and 19 bases lay in between. The germline V gene has CDR1 SQVTM and CDR2 ANQGSEA. The CDR3 DNA is TGCAGCGTTGAACACGACAGGTTTTCTTTGGCAGATACGCAGTATTTT. This translates into CSVEHDRFSLADTQYF.

This sequence joins TRBV14 and TRBJ1-1; no clear D. The germline V gene encodes CDR1 SGHDN and CDR2 FVKESK. The CDR3 spans 16 residues. The V gene lost 0 bases and the J gene lost 7 bases, with 18 bases spanning the gap. The DNA for the CDR3 is TGTGCCAGCAGCCAAGATGTCTCTTGGGCACTAGGTGAAGCTTTCTTT. This encodes CASSQDVSWALGEAFF. Based on the CDR3 plus reference TRBV14 and TRBJ1-1, the full variable domain is EAGVTQFPSHSVIEKGQTVTLRCDPISGHDNLYWYRRVMGKEIKFLLHFVKESKQDESGMPNNRFLAERTGGTYSTLKVQPAELEDSGVYFCASSQDVSWALGEAFFGQGTRLTVV.

The chain links TRBV5-4 to TRBJ2-7; 8 bases map to TRBD2. The germline gives CDR1 SGHNT, CDR2 YYREEE (reference sequence). This CDR3 is 13 amino acids long. The J segment lost 7 bases and the V segment lost 4 bases, leaving 7 bases of the junction unmatched. As DNA, the CDR3 is TGTGCCAGCAGCCGGGAGGGTTTAGGTGAGCAGTACTTC. Protein product: CASSREGLGEQYF. Together with reference TRBV5-4 and TRBJ2-7, the CDR3 gives the full variable domain: ETGVTQSPTHLIKTRGQQVTLRCSSQSGHNTVSWYQQALGQGPQFIFQYYREEENGRGNFPPRFSGLQFPNYSSELNVNALELDDSALYLCASSREGLGEQYFGPGTRLTVT.

The genes are TRBV27 and TRBJ1-2; TRBD1 is a possible D gene (5 bases). V lost 0 bases and J lost 8, with 16 bases in between. The CDR3 has 15 residues. Germline lookup yields CDR1 MNHEY and CDR2 SMNVEV (reference sequence). In DNA, the CDR3 is TGTGCCAGCAGTTTATCCAGGGCTTTGTCAGACGGCTACACCTTC. As protein: CASSLSRALSDGYTF.

The chain couples TRBV7-3 to TRBJ2-2; the match to TRBD2 covers 10 bases. CDR3 length equals 15 residues. V dropped 3 bases and J dropped 5; count of bases not matched to a gene: 3. Germline CDR1 SGHTA, CDR2 FQGTGA. The CDR3 spells CASSFGLAATGELFF. In nucleotides, the CDR3 is TGTGCCAGCAGCTTCGGACTAGCGGCGACCGGGGAGCTGTTTTTT.

The chain is built from TRBV5-1 and TRBJ1-4; the D is unclear. With 0 bases removed from V and 7 bases from J, the gap between germline ends came to 10 bases. Germline V gives CDR1 SGHRS, CDR2 YFSETQ. The CDR3 is 14 residues long. CDR3 residues: CASSLALGGEKLFF. DNA for the CDR3: TGCGCCAGCAGCTTGGCCTTAGGAGGTGAAAAACTGTTTTTT.

J is TRBJ2-5 and V is TRBV6-6, with no clear D. The CDR3 runs to 15 residues. The V and J ends lost 0 bases and 5 bases respectively, with 13 bases between them. Germline V lookup: CDR1 MNHNY, CDR2 SVGAGI (reference sequence). The DNA of the CDR3 is TGTGCCAGCAGTTACTCGTACCTAGTGAGTGAGACCCAGTACTTC. Translating gives CASSYSYLVSETQYF.

V is TRBV29-1 and J is TRBJ2-1; D may be TRBD1 (5 bases). The CDR3 has 17 residues. Germline lookup yields CDR1 SQVTM and CDR2 ANQGSEA. The V and J ends lost 4 bases and 0 bases respectively, with 19 bases between them. The CDR3 region has the DNA TGCAGCGTTGTCCCACGTGGGGCTCCTTTCTCCTACAATGAGCAGTTCTTC. Translation gives CSVVPRGAPFSYNEQFF.

There are a few counts of this clone. CDR3 DNA: TGTGCCAGCAGTAGGTTCGCGGGGGCGGAAACCTACGAGCAGTACTTC. This gives the protein CASSRFAGAETYEQYF. This sequence joins TRBV27 and TRBJ2-7, with a tentative D call TRBD2 (7 bases). The V and J ends lost 5 bases and 2 bases respectively, with 19 bases between them. CDR1 and CDR2 (germline): MNHEY, SMNVEV (reference sequence). This CDR3 region has 16 residues.

As concerns this clone: The DNA is omitted, as the CDR3 cannot be located on it reliably, and the CDR3 follows TCRdb's listing. V usage is TRBV6-5 and J usage is TRBJ2-3; TRBD2 was called by the table and not checked on the DNA. The CDR3 contains 16 residues when both ends are counted. Germline V gives CDR1 MNHEY, CDR2 SVGAGI. The CDR3 loop is CASSYSDFRGTDTQYF.

V usage is TRBV9 and J usage is TRBJ1-2; weak D call: TRBD1 (5 bases). This CDR3 has 16 amino acids. Germline values: CDR1 SGDLS, CDR2 YYNGEE. The V end lost 7 bases, the J end lost 4 bases, and 23 bases lay between the germline ends. CDR3 nucleotides: TGTGCCAGCGGCCCAACTGACAGCCCGGATGTCTATGGCTACACCTTC. Residues: CASGPTDSPDVYGYTF.

The chain couples TRBV7-2 to TRBJ2-5; maybe TRBD2 (5 bases). Germline CDR1 is SGHTA and CDR2 is FQGNSA. V lost 4 bases to trimming and J lost 3 bases, with 15 bases between them. There are 15 residues in the CDR3. CDR3 loop: CASSSQSRVEETQYF. The CDR3, as DNA: TGTGCCAGCAGCTCCCAATCGAGGGTCGAAGAGACCCAGTACTTC.

Concerning this clone: One junction end disagrees with the germline gene, perhaps due to a read error. The genes are TRBV7-9 and TRBJ1-2; 7 bases align to TRBD1. The V gene's germline CDR1 is SEHNR and CDR2 FQNEAQ (reference sequence). The CDR3 totals 14 residues. For the CDR3, the DNA is TGTTCCAGCACCCTAACACAGGGGTTCTATGGCTACACCTTC. Encoded protein: CSSTLTQGFYGYTF.

The rearrangement links TRBV19 to TRBJ1-5, with 7 bases fitting TRBD1. The CDR3 sequence is 15 residues long. Germline values: CDR1 LNHDA, CDR2 SQIVND (reference sequence). The junction had 6 bases not matched to a gene; V was cut back by 2 bases and J by 5 bases. For the CDR3, the DNA is TGTGCCAGTAGTATAAACAGGGGAGTGGATCAGCCCCAGCATTTT. Translated: CASSINRGVDQPQHF.

The J gene is TRBJ1-1, the V gene TRBV11-1; no clear D. The CDR3 is 13 amino acids. Trimming pared 4 bases from V and 6 bases from J, leaving 12 bases between. CDR1 and CDR2 from the germline V gene are SGHAT and FQDESV (reference sequence). CDR3 sequence: CASSSPPRAEAFF. The CDR3 DNA reads TGTGCCAGCAGCTCCCCCCCGCGGGCTGAAGCTTTCTTT.

The chain couples TRBV5-8 to TRBJ2-5; 7 nucleotides line up with TRBD1. Near its end, the DNA agrees better with TRBJ2-7, so the J call may be wrong. CDR3 size: 15 residues. The germline V gene encodes CDR1 SGHTS and CDR2 YDEGEE. CDR3 loop: CASSSYRGDSYEQYF. CDR3 DNA: TGTGCCAGCAGCTCGTACAGGGGCGACTCCTACGAGCAGTACTTC.

The rearrangement uses TRBV5-1 and TRBJ1-1; the D gene is possibly TRBD1 (6 bases). Germline V gives CDR1 SGHRS, CDR2 YFSETQ. V was clipped by 4 bases and J by 7 bases, with 20 bases between them. The CDR3 loop spans 15 amino acids. The CDR3: CASSINRVAEDEAFF. The CDR3 DNA is TGCGCCAGCAGCATTAACAGGGTCGCGGAGGATGAAGCTTTCTTT. The full variable domain, with the rest looked up from reference TRBV5-1 and TRBJ1-1, is KAGVTQTPRYLIKTRGQQVTLSCSPISGHRSVSWYQQTPGQGLQFLFEYFSETQRNKGNFPGRFSGRQFSNSRSEMNVSTLELGDSALYLCASSINRVAEDEAFFGQGTRLTVV.

V is TRBV19 and J is TRBJ2-1; 9 nucleotides align to TRBD2. The trim removed 3 bases at V and 9 bases at J, leaving 6 bases unmatched. The CDR3 loop spans 14 amino acids. The V gene's germline CDR1 is LNHDA and CDR2 SQIVND (reference sequence). The CDR3 nucleotides are TGTGCCAGTAGTATCGAGCGGGAGGTTGTTGAGCAGTTCTTC. Its translation: CASSIEREVVEQFF.

V is TRBV19 and J is TRBJ1-1, with D unclear. This CDR3 contains 13 residues. Germline CDR1 reads LNHDA; CDR2 reads SQIVND (reference sequence). Trimming took 3 bases from V and 7 from J, leaving 12 bases between them. DNA of the CDR3: TGTGCCAGTAGTATGTACCGGGAAGGTGAAGCTTTCTTT. Encoded protein: CASSMYREGEAFF.

V is TRBV5-6 and J is TRBJ2-3; 8 nucleotides align to TRBD1. Germline V lookup: CDR1 SGHDT, CDR2 YYEEEE. V was pared by 3 bases and J by 4 bases, with 4 bases of the junction left unmatched. The CDR3 has 14 amino acids. The CDR3 reads CASSSWTGPDTQYF. CDR3 in DNA: TGTGCCAGCAGCTCCTGGACAGGGCCAGATACGCAGTATTTT. The full variable domain, completed using reference TRBV5-6 and TRBJ2-3, is DAGVTQSPTHLIKTRGQQVTLRCSPKSGHDTVSWYQQALGQGPQFIFQYYEEEERQRGNFPDRFSGHQFPNYSSELNVNALLLGDSALYLCASSSWTGPDTQYFGPGTRLTVL.

The chain combines TRBV10-2 with TRBJ2-1; possibly TRBD2 for D (6 bases). The germline gives CDR1 WSHSY, CDR2 SAAADI. Trimming took off 2 bases at V and 3 bases at J, with 17 bases between the two ends. The CDR3 is 17 amino acids. The chain's CDR3 is CASSEPAPLDYYNEQFF. The CDR3 bases are TGCGCCAGCAGTGAGCCTGCTCCCCTGGACTACTACAATGAGCAGTTCTTC.

CDR3 DNA sequence: TGTGCCAGCAGTTACGAGTCGGAGGGGTTAATCACTGAAGCTTTCTTT. Translated, it gives CASSYESEGLITEAFF. The chain combines TRBV6-5 with TRBJ1-1; the D gene is possibly TRBD1 (5 bases). Germline V gives CDR1 MNHEY, CDR2 SVGAGI. V was trimmed by 2 bases and J by 4 bases, leaving 17 bases between them. This CDR3 spans 16 amino acids.